These 27 T cell receptor delta chains originate from one sample sequenced in a study of γδ T cells in repeated Plasmodium falciparum infection. Flow sorting of PBMC yielded separate Vgamma9/Vdelta2+ and Vdelta2-negative gammadelta T cell populations for bulk repertoire analysis. TCRdb re-processed the multiplex PCR reads via CATT. The sample includes 70,000 to 95,000 delta-chain clones, approximately 1.4% of them seen just once. Specimen: gamma-delta T cells from blood. The receptors were gathered from a pool of human donors (malaria-infected and uninfected, not separated).

This clone was seen a handful of times. TCRdb assigns this DNA the protein of a much larger clone, which departs from its translation at residue 14; this likely reflects a read error, and the protein shown comes from translating the DNA. Other DNA variants within this sample encode the same CDR3. The genes are TRDV2 and TRDJ3, with TRDD3 matching 7 bases. TCRdb carries no J gene annotation; the J gene was assigned here by matching the DNA with germline. This CDR3 contains 20 residues. Germline-derived CDR1 and CDR2 are GEAIGNYY and EKD. CDR3 region: CACDLTGDARSSWGTRQMFF. Written as DNA, the CDR3 is TGTGCCTGTGACCTTACTGGGGATGCCCGGAGCTCCTGGGGCACCCGACAGATGTTTTTC.

With regard to this clone: TCRdb assigns this DNA the protein of a much larger clone, which departs from its translation at residue 11; this likely reflects a read error, and the protein shown comes from translating the DNA. The J gene is TRDJ1, the V gene TRDV1; 7 positions match TRDD2. This CDR3 spans 16 amino acids. Germline CDR1 TSWWSYY, CDR2 QGS. Germline trimming cut 3 bases from V and 4 bases from J; bases unmatched to any gene: 11. CDR3 DNA: TGTGCTCTTGGGGAGACCCCTTTCCTACCTAACGATAAACTCATCTTT. This sequence encodes CALGETPFLPNDKLIF.

Points on this clone: Just one base apart from a much larger clone, this may be a read error. This sequence joins TRDV2 and TRDJ1; TRDD3 agrees at 8 bases. Germline trimming cut 1 base from V and 4 bases from J; bases unmatched to any gene: 10. The germline gives CDR1 GEAIGNYY, CDR2 EKD. The CDR3 extends over 16 amino acids. The CDR3 bases are TGTGCCTGTGACACGTTGGGGGATGATAACGGCGATAAACTCATCTTT. It translates to CACDTLGDDNGDKLIF.

In the case of this clone: The TCRdb protein comes from a much larger clone and disagrees with this DNA's translation at residue 13, likely due to a read error; the protein given here is derived from the DNA. There is no J gene call, but TRDV1 is given as the V gene; the table's D call TRDD3 went unverified against the DNA. Germline V gene sequence: CDR1 TSWWSYY, CDR2 QGS. The CDR3 runs to 14 residues. The CDR3 is CALGEQSYTDKLTF. As DNA, the CDR3 is TGTGCTCTTGGGGAACAATCGTACACCGATAAACTCACCTTT.

This clone was detected a few times. Translating this DNA gives a protein that differs at residue 17 from the TCRdb one, which belongs to a much larger clone; a read error is likely, and the protein shown is this translation. There is no J gene call, but TRDV2 is given as the V gene; TRDD3 is the table's D call and was not checked against the DNA. The CDR3 extends over 18 amino acids. Germline V gives CDR1 GEAIGNYY, CDR2 EKD. The CDR3: CACDTLFGGGYGTDKLTF. In DNA, the CDR3 is TGTGCCTGTGACACCCTATTTGGTGGGGGATACGGGACCGATAAACTCACCTTT.

This clone was seen at least ten times. TCRdb's protein for this DNA is that of a much larger clone and differs from the translation at residue 9, likely a read error; the protein shown is the DNA translation. This chain links TRDV1 with TRDJ2, with D tentatively TRDD3 (5 bases). Matching the DNA to germline supplied the J gene, which TCRdb does not give. Germline V CDR1 and CDR2: TSWWSYY, QGS. The CDR3 spans 14 residues. The CDR3 region is CALGGSGPMAQLFF. In DNA, the CDR3 is TGTGCTCTAGGGGGCTCCGGACCGATGGCACAACTCTTCTTT.

This clone was recorded a few times. The protein that TCRdb holds for this DNA derives from a much larger clone and differs from the translated DNA at residue 17, which likely indicates a read error; the protein shown here is translated from the DNA. The chain carries TRDV1 and TRDJ1, with TRDD3 matching 10 bases. Since TCRdb gives no J gene, matching the DNA to germline was used here to assign it. The ends lost 5 bases at V and 7 bases at J; junction bases unmatched: 28. Germline CDR1 reads TSWWSYY; CDR2 reads QGS. CDR3 length: 21 residues. Written as DNA, the CDR3 is TGTGCTCTTGGGTCCCTTAAAGGGCTCCTCGTGGGGGATACTGGTTGCGGTAAACTCATCTTT. It is translated as CALGSLKGLLVGDTGCGKLIF.

This clone was picked up a small number of times. The protein TCRdb gives is from a much larger clone and does not agree with this DNA's translation at residue 5, likely a read error; the protein shown here comes from the DNA. The gene calls are TRDV1 and TRDJ1; D is possibly TRDD3 (5 bases). Germline V gene sequence: CDR1 TSWWSYY, CDR2 QGS. Trimming removed 6 bases at V and 2 bases at J, with 16 bases between. This CDR3 comprises 15 residues. The CDR3 DNA follows: TGTGCTCTTGGAAGGATAGGGACCGTAACCGATAAACTCATCTTT. Translated, it gives CALGRIGTVTDKLIF.

Comment on this clone: The protein TCRdb lists belongs to a much larger clone and differs from this DNA's translation at residue 11, which points to a read error; the protein shown is made from the DNA. The rearrangement links TRDV1 to TRDJ1, with TRDD3 matching 7 bases. The CDR3 spans 13 residues. Germline V gene data show CDR1 as TSWWSYY and CDR2 as QGS. Here the CDR3 reads CALLFPGGSKRIF. DNA of the CDR3: TGTGCTCTTTTATTCCCTGGGGGCTCAAAACGCATCTTT.

About this clone itself: The TCRdb protein, from a much larger clone, departs from this DNA's translation at residue 18, likely by read error; the protein shown derives from the DNA. The chain uses TRDV1 and TRDJ1; TRDD3 matches 13 bases. TCRdb does not report a J gene; here it was assigned by matching the DNA to germline references. V lost 2 bases to trimming and J lost 3 bases; unmatched junction nucleotides: 24. There are 23 residues in the CDR3. Looked up from germline, CDR1 is TSWWSYY and CDR2 is QGS. CDR3 region: CALGEARGPSYRTGGYAPDKLIF. CDR3 in DNA: TGTGCTCTTGGGGAAGCTCGGGGGCCTTCCTACCGTACTGGGGGATACGCCCCCGATAAACTCATCTTT.

Of note for this clone: A read error is likely here: a far larger clone is one base away. Distinct nucleotide sequences in the sample also encode this CDR3. V is TRDV1 and J is TRDJ1; 8 bases agree with TRDD2. This CDR3 has 20 residues. Germline loops: CDR1 TSWWSYY, CDR2 QGS. The DNA of the CDR3 is TGTGCCCTTGGGGAAAACTTCCTACAAGGATCCTGGAGGGGGACATATAAACTCATCTTT. It codes for CALGENFLQGSWRGTYKLIF.

This clone was counted many times. Only one base separates this from a far larger clonotype, so it likely reflects a read error. Other DNA sequences from this sample encode an identical CDR3 as well. The J gene is TRDJ1, the V gene TRDV3, with 10 bases identical to TRDD3. CDR1 is TVYSNPD and CDR2 is GDNSRS in the germline V gene (reference sequence). CDR3 size: 20 residues. V trimming: 2 bases; J trimming: 2 bases; junction bases outside the gene matches: 23. The CDR3 loop reads CAFPSQFTGGSAGGTDKLIF. As DNA, the CDR3 is TGTGCCTTTCCCTCCCAATTTACTGGGGGATCCGCTGGGGGGACCGATAAACTCATCTTT.

Only a few counts were recorded for this clone. The TCRdb record carries a much larger clone's protein, which differs from this DNA's translation at residue 4; a read error is the likely cause, and the protein listed here is the DNA translation. The chain combines TRDV2 with TRDJ1; 11 bases are a match to TRDD3. TCRdb carries no J gene annotation; the J gene was assigned here by matching the DNA with germline. V dropped 7 bases and J dropped 3; count of bases not matched to a gene: 9. This CDR3 region has 15 residues. CDR1 is GEAIGNYY, CDR2 EKD, per germline. CDR3 bases: TGTGCCTGCTCACTTCTGGGGGATACCGCCGATAAACTCATCTTT. It translates to CACSLLGDTADKLIF.

About this clone: Translating this DNA gives a protein that differs at residue 7 from the TCRdb one, which belongs to a much larger clone; a read error is likely, and the protein shown is this translation. The chain employs TRDV2 and TRDJ1; D gene ambiguous. Here the J gene came from matching the DNA to germline, since TCRdb omits it. This CDR3 region has 17 residues. V lost 0 bases, J lost 0 bases, and 16 bases lay in between. Germline-derived CDR1 and CDR2 are GEAIGNYY and EKD. DNA of the CDR3: TGTGCCTGTGACACCCTAGCTCCGATGAAGAACACCGATAAACTCATCTTT. It is translated as CACDTLAPMKNTDKLIF.

This clone was seen a handful of times. This is likely an artifact of a read error, given a far larger clone one base away. This sample also contains other DNA sequences that code for the same CDR3. This chain uses TRDV1 with TRDJ1; TRDD2 is a possible D gene (5 bases). TCRdb lists no J gene, so it was determined here by aligning the DNA to germline. The CDR3 has 16 amino acids. Germline V gene lookup returns CDR1 TSWWSYY and CDR2 QGS. The V end lost 3 bases, the J end lost 0 bases, and 14 bases lay between the germline ends. Here the CDR3 reads CALGDPSRRYTDKLIF. The CDR3 region has the DNA TGTGCTCTTGGGGATCCTTCTCGACGGTACACCGATAAACTCATCTTT.

In its sample, this clone was seen many times. It differs at one base from a far larger clone, so likely a read error. Other DNA sequences of this sample code for an identical CDR3. The gene calls are TRDV1 and TRDJ1, with TRDD2 as a possible D gene (9 bases). Looked up from germline, CDR1 is TSWWSYY and CDR2 is QGS. This CDR3 has 20 amino acids. The CDR3 nucleotides are TGTGCTCTTGGGGTATCCTTCCTACCGTACTGGGGGGAGTACACTGATAAACTCATCTTT. Translating it yields CALGVSFLPYWGEYTDKLIF.

This clone has at least ten counts. This chain uses TRDV1 with TRDJ1, with TRDD3 matching over 8 bases. Germline CDR1 is TSWWSYY and CDR2 is QGS. V dropped 3 bases and J dropped 2; count of bases not matched to a gene: 5. The CDR3 covers 15 residues. The CDR3, as DNA: TGTGCTCTTGGGGATCCCTGGGGGAATACCGATAAACTCATCTTT. This sequence encodes CALGDPWGNTDKLIF.

For this clone: The protein that TCRdb holds for this DNA derives from a much larger clone and differs from the translated DNA at residue 14, which likely indicates a read error; the protein shown here is translated from the DNA. CDR3 sequence: CALGERFTLTLVYIDKLIF. CDR3 bases: TGTGCTCTTGGGGAACGATTTACTCTAACCCTCGTGTACATCGATAAACTCATCTTT. This chain joins TRDV1 and TRDJ1, with D hard to call. The CDR3 totals 19 residues. Trimming removed 1 base from V and 4 bases from J, with 25 bases in between. The germline gives CDR1 TSWWSYY, CDR2 QGS.

This clone has only a few counts. The likely explanation is a read error, given a far larger clone one base away. Other nucleotide sequences in the sample specify the same CDR3. The chain links TRDV1 to TRDJ1, with 10 bases aligning to TRDD3. The germline V gene encodes CDR1 TSWWSYY and CDR2 QGS. The CDR3 totals 27 residues. V lost 4 bases, J lost 6 bases, and 44 bases stayed unmatched. The CDR3 is CALGGSLGGNGFPTWAGNWGIPHKLIF. CDR3 in DNA: TGTGCTCTTGGGGGGTCCTTAGGTGGCAATGGTTTTCCTACGTGGGCAGGGAACTGGGGGATTCCTCATAAACTCATCTTT.

This clone was counted only a few times. The TCRdb record carries a much larger clone's protein, which differs from this DNA's translation at residue 8; a read error is the likely cause, and the protein listed here is the DNA translation. The gene calls are TRDV1 and TRDJ1; weak D call: TRDD3 (5 bases). This CDR3 comprises 15 residues. Trimming took off 2 bases at V and 7 bases at J, with 17 bases between the two ends. The germline V gene encodes CDR1 TSWWSYY and CDR2 QGS. The CDR3, as DNA: TGTGCTCTTGGGGAAATACTGAAGCGGGGGCCTAAACTCATCTTT. It is translated as CALGEILKRGPKLIF.

This clone turned up a few times. A read error likely explains this, since a far larger clone differs by one base. Other DNA sequences of this sample code for an identical CDR3. The rearrangement uses TRDV2 and TRDJ1; 8 bases align to TRDD3. Because TCRdb records no J gene, it was assigned here through a match of the DNA to germline. The ends lost 2 bases at V and 0 bases at J; junction bases unmatched: 10. Germline V gene data show CDR1 as GEAIGNYY and CDR2 as EKD. The length of the CDR3 is 17 residues. CDR3 loop: CACDILHRLGDTDKLIF. DNA for the CDR3: TGTGCCTGTGACATCCTCCATCGACTGGGGGACACCGATAAACTCATCTTT.

With respect to this clone: The protein TCRdb gives is from a much larger clone and does not agree with this DNA's translation at residue 18, likely a read error; the protein shown here comes from the DNA. The rearrangement uses TRAV38-2/DV8 and TRDJ1; 8 bases are a match to TRDD2. TCRdb supplies no J gene; here it was assigned by aligning the nucleotide sequence to germline. The CDR3 covers 22 residues. The germline CDR1 and CDR2 sequences are TSESDYY and QEAYKQQN. The CDR3 here is CAYRSLTFLEEGLGVYTEKLIF. As DNA, the CDR3 is TGTGCTTATAGGAGCCTAACCTTCCTAGAAGAAGGACTAGGGGTGTACACCGAGAAACTCATCTTT.

This clone has more than one count but fewer than ten. TCRdb has a much larger clone's protein, which differs at residue 19 from the translation of this DNA, likely because of a read error; what is shown is the protein translated from the DNA. The chain employs TRDV1 and TRDJ1; 11 bases map to TRDD3. The CDR3 loop spans 23 amino acids. The V and J ends lost 2 bases and 8 bases, in that order; junction bases with no gene match: 31. Germline V gene data show CDR1 as TSWWSYY and CDR2 as QGS. The CDR3 nucleotides are TGTGCTCTTGGGGAATGGCCCCCCTTCCTACTCGAAATGGGGGATACGCCCGAATCGAAACTCATCTTT. As protein: CALGEWPPFLLEMGDTPESKLIF.

This clone was found a few times. A far more abundant clone sits one base away, making this likely a read error. The identical CDR3 is also encoded by other nucleotide sequences in the sample. This chain uses TRDV2 with TRDJ3; D possibly corresponds to TRDD3 (5 bases). Here the J gene came from matching the DNA to germline, since TCRdb omits it. Germline V CDR1 and CDR2: GEAIGNYY, EKD. CDR3 length: 21 amino acids. V was pared by 0 bases and J by 2 bases, with 22 bases between. The CDR3 DNA reads TGTGCCTGTGACACCTTCCACCTGACTGGTGGGTTCGCCTGGGACACCCGACAGATGTTTTTC. This encodes CACDTFHLTGGFAWDTRQMFF.

To note about this clone: A read error likely explains this, since a far larger clone differs by one base. The same CDR3 also results from other DNA sequences found in this sample. V and J are TRDV2 and TRDJ1, with 7 positions matching TRDD3. TCRdb does not report a J gene; here it was assigned by matching the DNA to germline references. This CDR3 is built from 16 residues. J gave up 0 bases and V 1 base, and 7 bases lay outside the gene matches. CDR1 is GEAIGNYY and CDR2 is EKD in the germline V gene. The CDR3 DNA reads as TGTGCCTGTGACACTGCAGGGGGATCGTACACCGATAAACTCATCTTT. Translated, it gives CACDTAGGSYTDKLIF.

This clone was detected a few times. A read error likely explains this, since a far larger clone differs by one base. Other DNA sequences within the sample encode an identical CDR3. The V gene is TRDV2, the J gene TRDJ3, with a tentative D call TRDD3 (5 bases). The CDR3 sequence is 16 residues long. CDR1 GEAIGNYY and CDR2 EKD come from the germline V gene. The CDR3 is CACDTLLSWDTRQMFF. Written as DNA, the CDR3 is TGTGCCTGTGACACCTTACTCTCCTGGGATACCCGACAGATGTTTTTC.

As concerns this clone: TCRdb lists the protein of a much larger clone for this DNA, which differs at residue 16, so this is likely a read error; the protein given here is translated from the DNA itself. The gene calls are TRDV1 and TRDJ1; unclear D gene. The CDR3 length is 20 residues. CDR1 is TSWWSYY and CDR2 is QGS in the germline V gene. V lost 2 bases to trimming and J lost 3 bases, with 28 bases between them. In DNA, the CDR3 is TGTGCTCTTGGGGAAATCTTGTGCCTCACCGACTTTTTCCACCCCGATAAACTCATCTTT. This encodes CALGEILCLTDFFHPDKLIF.